The 26 T cell receptor beta chains below all came from one sample that was sequenced in a study of blood T cell repertoires in COVID-19. Data came from immunoSEQ multiplex PCR; TCRdb stores just in-frame clones and leaves some out. The sample holds some 250,000 clones, approximately 82% seen once. Sequencing input: PBMCs or T cells enriched from blood (not recorded which). The receptors come from a man aged 35 to 55 who had recovered from COVID-19.

V gene TRBV7-9 combines with J gene TRBJ2-7; possible D gene TRBD1, 5 bases. Germline CDR1 is SEHNR and CDR2 is FQNEAQ (reference sequence). Between the trimmed V and J ends, which lost 4 bases and 2 bases, there was a span of 15 bases. The CDR3 is 15 residues long. The CDR3 loop reads CASSSRAARAYEQYF. The DNA of the CDR3 is TGTGCCAGCAGCTCCCGGGCCGCCAGGGCCTACGAGCAGTACTTC. Combining the CDR3 with reference TRBV7-9 and TRBJ2-7 gives the whole variable domain DTGVSQNPRHKITKRGQNVTFRCDPISEHNRLYWYRQTLGQGPEFLTYFQNEAQLEKSRLLSDRFSAERPKGSFSTLEIQRTEQGDSAMYLCASSSRAARAYEQYFGPGTRLTVT.

This clone occurred a few times. V gene TRBV5-1 combines with J gene TRBJ2-6; TRBD1 aligns across 10 bases. CDR1 is SGHRS and CDR2 is YFSETQ in the germline V gene. V dropped 3 bases and J dropped 1; count of bases not matched to a gene: 7. There are 18 residues in the CDR3. CDR3 in DNA: TGCGCCAGCAGCTACCCGGACAGGGGGAGATCTGGGGCCAACGTCCTGACTTTC. Translation gives CASSYPDRGRSGANVLTF.

This clone showed up just once. The chain carries TRBV7-2 and TRBJ1-1; tentatively, D is TRBD1 (5 bases). Trimming took 5 bases from V and 7 from J, leaving 11 bases between them. The germline V gene encodes CDR1 SGHTA and CDR2 FQGNSA. The CDR3 contains 12 residues. The CDR3 is CASSPGLHEAFF. The CDR3 nucleotides read TGTGCCAGCAGCCCAGGGTTGCATGAAGCTTTCTTT.

This sequence joins TRBV5-1 and TRBJ2-2, with a possible D match to TRBD2 (5 bases). Trimming took 4 bases from V and 5 from J, leaving 9 bases between them. This CDR3 is 13 amino acids long. Germline lookup yields CDR1 SGHRS and CDR2 YFSETQ. CDR3 in DNA: TGCGCCAGCAGCACCGAGGGAACCGGGGAGCTGTTTTTT. Amino acid sequence: CASSTEGTGELFF.

The V and J genes are TRBV5-1 and TRBJ1-6; D call uncertain. There are 13 residues in the CDR3. The V gene's germline CDR1 is SGHRS and CDR2 YFSETQ. V was clipped by 1 base and J by 7 bases, with 6 bases between them. CDR3 nucleotides: TGCGCCAGCAGCTTGATAACAAATTCACCCCTCCACTTT. It is translated as CASSLITNSPLHF.

The chain combines TRBV2 with TRBJ2-5; 13 bases match TRBD2. Per germline, CDR1 SNHLY and CDR2 FYNNEI. The CDR3 sequence is 15 residues long. V was clipped by 5 bases and J by 5 bases; unmatched bases: 5. The CDR3 loop is CASSLGLAGAETQYF. CDR3 nucleotide sequence: TGTGCCAGCAGTCTAGGACTAGCGGGAGCGGAGACCCAGTACTTC. The full variable domain, with the rest looked up from reference TRBV2 and TRBJ2-5, is EPEVTQTPSHQVTQMGQEVILRCVPISNHLYFYWYRQILGQKVEFLVSFYNNEISEKSEIFDDQFSVERPDGSNFTLKIRSTKLEDSAMYFCASSLGLAGAETQYFGPGTRLLVL.

V gene TRBV5-4 combines with J gene TRBJ1-6, with D maybe TRBD1 (6 bases). The germline CDR1 and CDR2 sequences are SGHNT and YYREEE (reference sequence). The CDR3 has 14 amino acids. The V end was cut by 4 bases, the J end by 10 bases, with 15 bases between. CDR3 DNA: TGTGCCAGCAGCCTGTTTCAGGGGAACTCACCCCTCCACTTT. Protein sequence: CASSLFQGNSPLHF.

A remark on this clone: The same CDR3 can be traced to other DNA sequences in this sample. The rearrangement uses TRBV5-1 and TRBJ1-1; no clear D. CDR3 size: 13 residues. Deletions cut 2 bases from V and 2 bases from J, with 7 bases between. The germline V gene encodes CDR1 SGHRS and CDR2 YFSETQ. CDR3 DNA sequence: TGCGCCAGCAGCTTTGATAGAAACACTGAAGCTTTCTTT. Translation: CASSFDRNTEAFF.

The chain combines TRBV5-4 with TRBJ2-1; 8 positions match TRBD1. The CDR3 contains 15 residues. Trimming at V came to 4 bases and at J to 7 bases, leaving 10 bases not matched to a gene. Germline V CDR1 and CDR2: SGHNT, YYREEE (reference sequence). CDR3 sequence: CASSTRDRRVNEQFF. CDR3 bases: TGTGCCAGCAGCACCCGGGACAGGAGGGTGAATGAGCAGTTCTTC.

The gene calls are TRBV9 and TRBJ1-2, with 7 bases that match TRBD1. This CDR3 spans 15 amino acids. Germline CDR1 and CDR2: SGDLS and YYNGEE. The V gene end was trimmed by 0 bases and the J gene end by 5 bases; junction bases not matched to a gene: 7. The CDR3 DNA is TGTGCCAGCAGCGTAGAACAGGGGCTATTTTATGGCTACACCTTC. Translated, it gives CASSVEQGLFYGYTF.

The genes are TRBV5-6 and TRBJ2-7; 7 bases are shared with TRBD1. This CDR3 has 15 residues. J was trimmed by 5 bases and V by 3 bases; bases with no gene match: 11. CDR1 and CDR2 (germline): SGHDT, YYEEEE. CDR3 region: CASSSRQGIVHEQYF. DNA of the CDR3: TGTGCCAGCAGCTCCCGACAGGGAATTGTTCACGAGCAGTACTTC.

This chain uses TRBV20-1 with TRBJ2-7; a possible D gene is TRBD1 (6 bases). Germline CDR1 DFQATT, CDR2 SNEGSKA (reference sequence). This CDR3 spans 11 amino acids. V lost 5 bases and J lost 6, with 11 bases in between. The CDR3 loop is CSAPSRGEQYF. Written as DNA, the CDR3 is TGCAGTGCTCCCTCCAGGGGCGAGCAGTACTTC.

This chain joins TRBV7-9 and TRBJ1-6; D gene unclear. Between the trimmed V and J ends, which lost 3 bases and 10 bases, there was a span of 7 bases. The V gene's germline CDR1 is SEHNR and CDR2 FQNEAQ (reference sequence). CDR3 size: 12 residues. The CDR3 region has the DNA TGTGCCAGCAGCTTCAGCGAATCACCCCTCCACTTT. Protein product: CASSFSESPLHF.

The gene calls are TRBV19 and TRBJ2-3; TRBD2 agrees at 13 bases. The germline V gene has CDR1 LNHDA and CDR2 SQIVND (reference sequence). Trimming at V came to 2 bases and at J to 7 bases, leaving 3 bases not matched to a gene. CDR3 length: 15 amino acids. The CDR3 loop is CASSITSGRANTQYF. The CDR3 nucleotides are TGTGCCAGTAGTATAACTAGCGGGAGGGCCAATACGCAGTATTTT.

J is TRBJ1-2 and V is TRBV7-8, with TRBD1 matching over 7 bases. The V segment lost 4 bases and the J segment 6 bases; nucleotides outside the gene matches: 11. This CDR3 spans 15 amino acids. CDR1 and CDR2 from the germline V gene are SGHVS and FQNEAQ. Here the CDR3 reads CASSSIPRGEDGYTF. The CDR3 DNA is TGTGCCAGCAGCTCCATACCCAGGGGGGAGGATGGCTACACCTTC.

The V call is TRBV4-3, the J call TRBJ1-1; the match to TRBD1 covers 9 bases. CDR1 is LGHNA, CDR2 YSLEER, per germline. The CDR3 is 14 amino acids. Unmatched junction bases numbered 7, after V lost 3 bases and J lost 8 bases. The CDR3 is CASSHKTGQGEAFF. Here the CDR3 DNA reads TGCGCCAGCAGCCATAAAACTGGACAGGGGGAAGCTTTCTTT.

This clone was observed once. V usage is TRBV19 and J usage is TRBJ2-3; 7 bases are shared with TRBD1. Trimming removed 5 bases from V and 4 bases from J; junction bases left unmatched: 6. Per germline, CDR1 LNHDA and CDR2 SQIVND (reference sequence). This CDR3 is 14 amino acids long. Here the CDR3 DNA reads TGTGCCAGTAGTGCCCGACAGGGACCAGATACGCAGTATTTT. Protein product: CASSARQGPDTQYF.

This sequence joins TRBV3-1 (or the pseudogene TRBV3-2) and TRBJ2-1; 7 bases align to TRBD2. V shed 6 bases, J shed 6 bases, and the junction held 5 bases outside the gene matches. This CDR3 is built from 13 residues. Looked up from germline, CDR1 is LGHDT and CDR2 is YNNKEL (reference sequence). CDR3 coding DNA: TGTGCCAGCAGGGGGCGCGGGGGCAATGAGCAGTTCTTC. Translated: CASRGRGGNEQFF.

This clone has more than one count but fewer than ten. The V and J genes are TRBV5-6 and TRBJ1-6; the D gene is possibly TRBD1 (5 bases). Germline CDR1 SGHDT, CDR2 YYEEEE. V lost 3 bases, J lost 8 bases, and 15 bases lay in between. This CDR3 is built from 15 residues. The CDR3 region is CASSYRFLRDSPLHF. The CDR3 DNA follows: TGTGCCAGCAGCTACAGGTTTCTTCGGGATTCACCCCTCCACTTT.

On this clone: The junction and the germline gene differ at one end; a read error may be behind it. This chain connects TRBV29-1 to TRBJ2-3; 9 positions match TRBD1. Germline V lookup: CDR1 SQVTM, CDR2 ANQGSEA. The CDR3 consists of 12 residues. The chain's CDR3 is CSVGQGTDTQYF. The CDR3 bases are TGCAGCGTGGGACAGGGCACGGATACGCAGTATTTT.

This clone occurred once. V and J are TRBV7-8 and TRBJ1-1, with 7 bases fitting TRBD1. The CDR3 loop spans 13 amino acids. With V trimmed by 4 bases and J by 4 bases, 3 bases remained unmatched. Germline values: CDR1 SGHVS, CDR2 FQNEAQ. The CDR3 sequence: CASSWTGGTEAFF. In DNA, the CDR3 is TGTGCCAGCAGCTGGACAGGAGGCACTGAAGCTTTCTTT. Supplemented by reference TRBV7-8 and TRBJ1-1, the full variable domain reads GAGVSQSPRYKVAKRGQDVALRCDPISGHVSLFWYQQALGQGPEFLTYFQNEAQLDKSGLPSDRFFAERPEGSVSTLKIQRTQQEDSAVYLCASSWTGGTEAFFGQGTRLTVV.

Here the CDR3 reads CATSDPLLQGARGYTF. The CDR3 coding sequence is TGTGCCACCAGTGATCCCCTTTTACAGGGGGCGCGGGGCTACACCTTC. The V call is TRBV24-1, the J call TRBJ1-2, with 9 positions matching TRBD1. The junction had 12 bases not matched to a gene; V was cut back by 3 bases and J by 8 bases. CDR1 is KGHDR and CDR2 is SFDVKD in the germline V gene. This CDR3 contains 16 residues.

This chain joins TRBV7-9 and TRBJ2-3; TRBD2 matches 7 bases. The junction had 9 bases not matched to a gene; V was cut back by 1 base and J by 5 bases. The CDR3 consists of 16 residues. Per the germline V gene, CDR1 is SEHNR and CDR2 is FQNEAQ (reference sequence). The CDR3 region has the DNA TGTGCCAGCAGCTTAGGCCGGACTAGTGCTGGAGATACGCAGTATTTT. This gives the protein CASSLGRTSAGDTQYF.

CDR3 in DNA: TGTGCCAGCAGCCTCCGACTAGCGGGGGGGGAGACCCAGTACTTC. Its translation is CASSLRLAGGETQYF. The genes are TRBV5-4 and TRBJ2-5, with TRBD2 matching over 14 bases. Germline loops: CDR1 SGHNT, CDR2 YYREEE (reference sequence). CDR3 length: 15 amino acids. V gave up 4 bases and J gave up 5 bases; unmatched junction bases: 4.

The chain has TRBV11-2 and TRBJ2-3; 11 bases agree with TRBD2. The trim removed 5 bases at V and 3 bases at J, leaving 10 bases unmatched. The CDR3 extends over 17 amino acids. CDR1 is SGHAT, CDR2 FQNNGV, per germline. The CDR3 here is CASSPRSGRVGTDTQYF. The CDR3 coding sequence is TGTGCCAGCAGCCCCCGTAGCGGGAGGGTAGGGACAGATACGCAGTATTTT. Drawing the rest from reference TRBV11-2 and TRBJ2-3, the complete variable domain is EAGVAQSPRYKIIEKRQSVAFWCNPISGHATLYWYQQILGQGPKLLIQFQNNGVVDDSQLPKDRFSAERLKGVDSTLKIQPAKLEDSAVYLCASSPRSGRVGTDTQYFGPGTRLTVL.

To note about this clone: An end of the junction differs from the germline gene, which may be a read error. The chain uses TRBV2 and TRBJ2-1, with TRBD1 matching 8 bases. This CDR3 is 12 amino acids long. Germline values: CDR1 SNHLY, CDR2 FYNNEI. CDR3 nucleotides: TGTGCCAGCAGTGAAGCCGGACAGGGTCGGGTCTTC. Protein product: CASSEAGQGRVF. Variable domain in full (rest from reference TRBV2 and TRBJ2-1): EPEVTQTPSHQVTQMGQEVILRCVPISNHLYFYWYRQILGQKVEFLVSFYNNEISEKSEIFDDQFSVERPDGSNFTLKIRSTKLEDSAMYFCASSEAGQGRVFGPGTRLTVL.